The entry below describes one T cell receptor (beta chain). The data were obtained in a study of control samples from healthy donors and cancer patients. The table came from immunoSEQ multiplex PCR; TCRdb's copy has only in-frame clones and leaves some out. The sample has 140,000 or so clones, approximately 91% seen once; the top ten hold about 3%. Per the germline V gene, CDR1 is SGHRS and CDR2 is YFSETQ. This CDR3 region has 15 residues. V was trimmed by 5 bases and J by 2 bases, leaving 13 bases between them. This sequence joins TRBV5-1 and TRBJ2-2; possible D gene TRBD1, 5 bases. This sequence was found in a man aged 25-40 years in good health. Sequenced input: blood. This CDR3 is CASRWTTFNTGELFF. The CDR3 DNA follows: TGCGCCAGCAGATGGACAACCTTCAACACCGGGGAGCTGTTTTTT.